This T cell receptor (beta chain) was captured by sequencing in a study of T cells after yellow fever vaccination. Study-wide background: Fractions of low cell number were prepared using SMART-Seq v4 Ultra Low Input. Study-wide points: Overlap between CD4 and CD8 compartments was detected for a small share of clonotypes. Boosting was followed by the reappearance of most primary-vaccination clones (under 97% CD4, under 90% CD8).

Turning to this clonotype: Its antigen is still unknown.

The J segment lost 0 bases and the V segment lost 10 bases, leaving 7 bases of the junction unmatched. Per germline, CDR1 LNHDA and CDR2 SQIVND (reference sequence). This CDR3 comprises 15 residues. Universal primer sites and UMIs were introduced during 5'RACE template-switching synthesis of TCR cDNA. MiXCR, run by TCRdb on the 5' RACE reads, gives a single entry per CDR3 protein. Counted here are 450,000 to 600,000 distinct CDR3 sequences, around a sixth occurring once; the ten biggest clones make up 15% to 20%. The sequence derives from a man between 18 and 29 years old who received the YFV17D yellow fever vaccine. Sequencing used PBMCs, obtained 5 to 6 days after the first yellow fever vaccination. The genes are TRBV19 and TRBJ2-1, with TRBD2 identical over 9 bases. CDR3 DNA: TGTGCCACTCGGACTAGCGTCAACTCCTACAATGAGCAGTTCTTC. Its protein product is CATRTSVNSYNEQFF.